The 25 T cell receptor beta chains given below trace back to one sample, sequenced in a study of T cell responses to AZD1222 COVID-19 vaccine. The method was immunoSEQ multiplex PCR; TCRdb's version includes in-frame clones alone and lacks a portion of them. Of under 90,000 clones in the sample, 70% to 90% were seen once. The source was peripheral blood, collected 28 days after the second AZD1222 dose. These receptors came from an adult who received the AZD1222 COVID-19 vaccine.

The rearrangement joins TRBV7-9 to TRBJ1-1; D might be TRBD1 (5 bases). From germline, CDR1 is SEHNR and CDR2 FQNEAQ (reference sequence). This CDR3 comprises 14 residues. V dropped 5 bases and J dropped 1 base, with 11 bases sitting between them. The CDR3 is CASSQFGGNTEAFF. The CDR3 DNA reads TGTGCCAGCAGCCAATTCGGGGGGAACACTGAAGCTTTCTTT. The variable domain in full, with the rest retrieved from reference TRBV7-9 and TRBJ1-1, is DTGVSQNPRHKITKRGQNVTFRCDPISEHNRLYWYRQTLGQGPEFLTYFQNEAQLEKSRLLSDRFSAERPKGSFSTLEIQRTEQGDSAMYLCASSQFGGNTEAFFGQGTRLTVV.

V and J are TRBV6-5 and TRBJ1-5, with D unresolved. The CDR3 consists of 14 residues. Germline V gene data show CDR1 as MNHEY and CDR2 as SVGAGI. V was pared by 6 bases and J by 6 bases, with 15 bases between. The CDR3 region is CASRNTHLVQPQHF. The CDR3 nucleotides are TGTGCCAGCAGGAATACTCATTTGGTTCAGCCCCAGCATTTT.

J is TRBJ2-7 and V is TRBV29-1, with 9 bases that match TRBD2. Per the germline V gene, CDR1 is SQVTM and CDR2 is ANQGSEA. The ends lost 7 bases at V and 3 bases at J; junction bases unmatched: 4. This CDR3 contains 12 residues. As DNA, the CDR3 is TGCAGCGCCAATAGCGGGGGCTACGAGCAGTACTTC. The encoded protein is CSANSGGYEQYF.

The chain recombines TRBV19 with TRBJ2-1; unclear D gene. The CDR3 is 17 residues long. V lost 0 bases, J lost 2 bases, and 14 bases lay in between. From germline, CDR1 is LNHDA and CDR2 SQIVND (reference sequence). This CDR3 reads CASSIDYGEPTYNEQFF. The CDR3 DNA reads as TGTGCCAGTAGTATAGATTATGGGGAACCCACCTACAATGAGCAGTTCTTC.

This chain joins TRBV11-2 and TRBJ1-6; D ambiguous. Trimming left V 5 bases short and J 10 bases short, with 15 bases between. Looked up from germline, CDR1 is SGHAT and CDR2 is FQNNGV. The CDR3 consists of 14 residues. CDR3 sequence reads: CASSVQVSSSPLHF. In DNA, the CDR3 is TGTGCCAGCAGCGTCCAAGTCAGTTCCTCACCCCTCCACTTT.

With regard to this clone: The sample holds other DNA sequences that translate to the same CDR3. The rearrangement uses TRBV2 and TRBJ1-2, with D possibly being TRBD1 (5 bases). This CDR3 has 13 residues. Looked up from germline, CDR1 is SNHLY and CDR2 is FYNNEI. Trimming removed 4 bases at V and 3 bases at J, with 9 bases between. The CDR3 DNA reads TGTGCCAGCAGTGGTGAGGGGCACTATGGCTACACCTTC. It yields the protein CASSGEGHYGYTF.

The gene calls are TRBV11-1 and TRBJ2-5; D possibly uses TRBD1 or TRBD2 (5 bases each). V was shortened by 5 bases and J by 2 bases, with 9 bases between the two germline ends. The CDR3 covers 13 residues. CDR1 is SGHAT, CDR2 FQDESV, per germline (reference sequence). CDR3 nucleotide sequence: TGTGCCAGCAGCCGGGACCTGCAAGAGACCCAGTACTTC. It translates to CASSRDLQETQYF.

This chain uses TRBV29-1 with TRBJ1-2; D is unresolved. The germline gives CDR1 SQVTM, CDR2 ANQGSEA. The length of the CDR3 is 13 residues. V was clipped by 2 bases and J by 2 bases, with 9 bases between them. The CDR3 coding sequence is TGCAGCGTTGAAAGGCAGCTCAACTATGGCTACACCTTC. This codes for CSVERQLNYGYTF.

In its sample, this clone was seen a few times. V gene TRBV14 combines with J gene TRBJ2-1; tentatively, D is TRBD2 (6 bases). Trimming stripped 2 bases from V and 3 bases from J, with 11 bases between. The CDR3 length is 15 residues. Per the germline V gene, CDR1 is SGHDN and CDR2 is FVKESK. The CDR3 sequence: CASSQMQGLYNEQFF. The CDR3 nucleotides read TGTGCCAGCAGCCAAATGCAGGGACTCTACAATGAGCAGTTCTTC.

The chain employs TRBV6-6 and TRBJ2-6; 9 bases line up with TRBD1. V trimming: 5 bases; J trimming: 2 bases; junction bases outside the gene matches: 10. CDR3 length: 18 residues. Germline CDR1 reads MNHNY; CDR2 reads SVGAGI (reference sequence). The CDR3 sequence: CASSPDRGGSTGANVLTF. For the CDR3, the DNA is TGTGCCAGCAGTCCGGACAGGGGTGGGAGTACTGGGGCCAACGTCCTGACTTTC.

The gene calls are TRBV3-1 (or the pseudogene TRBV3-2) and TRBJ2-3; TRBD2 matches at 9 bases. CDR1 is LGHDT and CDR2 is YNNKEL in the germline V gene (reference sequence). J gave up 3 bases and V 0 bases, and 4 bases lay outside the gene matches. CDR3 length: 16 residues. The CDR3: CASSQDRLAGTDTQYF. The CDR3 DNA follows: TGTGCCAGCAGCCAAGATAGGCTAGCGGGGACAGATACGCAGTATTTT.

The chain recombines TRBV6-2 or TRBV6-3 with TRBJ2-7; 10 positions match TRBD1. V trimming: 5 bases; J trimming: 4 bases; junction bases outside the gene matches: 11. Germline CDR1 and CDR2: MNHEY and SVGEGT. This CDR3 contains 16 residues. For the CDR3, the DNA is TGTGCCAGCAGTACCATGACCGGGACAGGGGTTTACGAGCAGTACTTC. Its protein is CASSTMTGTGVYEQYF.

The CDR3 sequence: CASSPNGGERDTQYF. Here the CDR3 DNA reads TGTGCCAGCTCACCGAACGGGGGGGAAAGAGATACGCAGTATTTT. The chain joins TRBV18 to TRBJ2-3; TRBD2 aligns across 8 bases. CDR3 length: 15 residues. With 3 bases clipped from V and 5 bases from J, the junction kept 7 bases outside the gene matches. The germline CDR1 and CDR2 sequences are KGHSH and LQKENI. Using reference TRBV18 and TRBJ2-3 for the parts outside the CDR3, the full variable domain is NAGVMQNPRHLVRRRGQEARLRCSPMKGHSHVYWYRQLPEEGLKFMVYLQKENIIDESGMPKERFSAEFPKEGPSILRIQQVVRGDSAAYFCASSPNGGERDTQYFGPGTRLTVL.

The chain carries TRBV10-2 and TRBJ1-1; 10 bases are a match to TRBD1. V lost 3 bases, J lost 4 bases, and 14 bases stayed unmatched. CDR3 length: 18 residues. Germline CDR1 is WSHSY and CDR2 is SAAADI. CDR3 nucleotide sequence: TGCGCCAGCAGTGAATTGGGACAGGGGTTCTATATGGGCACTGAAGCTTTCTTT. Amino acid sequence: CASSELGQGFYMGTEAFF.

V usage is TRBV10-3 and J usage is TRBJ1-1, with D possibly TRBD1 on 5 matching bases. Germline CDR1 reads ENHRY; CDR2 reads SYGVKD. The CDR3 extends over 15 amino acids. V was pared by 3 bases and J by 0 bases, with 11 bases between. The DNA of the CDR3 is TGTGCCATCAGTGACCCGACAGTCATGAACACTGAAGCTTTCTTT. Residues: CAISDPTVMNTEAFF.

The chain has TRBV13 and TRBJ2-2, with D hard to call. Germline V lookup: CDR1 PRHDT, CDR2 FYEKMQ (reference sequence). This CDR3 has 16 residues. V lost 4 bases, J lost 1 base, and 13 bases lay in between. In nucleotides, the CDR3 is TGTGCCAGCAGCTATGACCGGGTCATGAACACCGGGGAGCTGTTTTTT. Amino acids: CASSYDRVMNTGELFF. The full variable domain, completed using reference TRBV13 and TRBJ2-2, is AAGVIQSPRHLIKEKRETATLKCYPIPRHDTVYWYQQGPGQDPQFLISFYEKMQSDKGSIPDRFSAQQFSDYHSELNMSSLELGDSALYFCASSYDRVMNTGELFFGEGSRLTVL.

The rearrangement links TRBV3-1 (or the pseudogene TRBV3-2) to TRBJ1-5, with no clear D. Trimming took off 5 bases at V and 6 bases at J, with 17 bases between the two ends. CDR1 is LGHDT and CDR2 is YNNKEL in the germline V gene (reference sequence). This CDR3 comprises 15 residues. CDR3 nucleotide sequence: TGTGCCAGCAGCTCCCGGGATGGGTGGGGTCAGCCCCAGCATTTT. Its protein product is CASSSRDGWGQPQHF.

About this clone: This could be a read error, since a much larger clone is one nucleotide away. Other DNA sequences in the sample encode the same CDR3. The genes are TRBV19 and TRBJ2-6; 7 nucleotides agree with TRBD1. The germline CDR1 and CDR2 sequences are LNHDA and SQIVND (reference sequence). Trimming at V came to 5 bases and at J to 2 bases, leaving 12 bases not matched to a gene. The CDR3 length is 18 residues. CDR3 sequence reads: CASSPGDRDTPGANVLTF. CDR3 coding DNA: TGTGCCAGTAGTCCAGGAGACAGGGATACACCTGGGGCCAACGTCCTGACTTTC.

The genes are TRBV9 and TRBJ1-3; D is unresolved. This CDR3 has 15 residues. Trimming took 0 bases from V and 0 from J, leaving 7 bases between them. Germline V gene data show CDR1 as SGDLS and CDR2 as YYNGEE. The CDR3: CASSVDRVSGNTIYF. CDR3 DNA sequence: TGTGCCAGCAGCGTAGACAGAGTCTCTGGAAACACCATATATTTT. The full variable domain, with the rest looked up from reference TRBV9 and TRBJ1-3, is DSGVTQTPKHLITATGQRVTLRCSPRSGDLSVYWYQQSLDQGLQFLIQYYNGEERAKGNILERFSAQQFPDLHSELNLSSLELGDSALYFCASSVDRVSGNTIYFGEGSWLTVV.

This CDR3 is CAISGLSTGELFF. CDR3 nucleotide sequence: TGTGCCATCAGTGGACTCTCCACCGGGGAGCTGTTTTTT. The chain employs TRBV10-3 and TRBJ2-2; D not certain. CDR3 length: 13 residues. V was cut by 4 bases and J by 4 bases, with 7 bases left in between. CDR1 is ENHRY, CDR2 SYGVKD, per germline.

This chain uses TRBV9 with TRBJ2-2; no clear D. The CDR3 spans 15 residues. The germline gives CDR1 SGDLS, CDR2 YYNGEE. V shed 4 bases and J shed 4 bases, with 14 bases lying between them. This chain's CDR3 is CASSPSSVGTGELFF. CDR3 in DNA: TGTGCCAGCAGCCCTTCTTCGGTAGGCACCGGGGAGCTGTTTTTT.

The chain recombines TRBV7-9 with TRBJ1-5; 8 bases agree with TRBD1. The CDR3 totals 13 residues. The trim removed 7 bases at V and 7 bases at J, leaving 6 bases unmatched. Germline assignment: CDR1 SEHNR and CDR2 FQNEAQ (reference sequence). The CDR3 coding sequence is TGTGCCAGCACAATGGACAGGGAGCAGCCCCAGCATTTT. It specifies CASTMDREQPQHF.

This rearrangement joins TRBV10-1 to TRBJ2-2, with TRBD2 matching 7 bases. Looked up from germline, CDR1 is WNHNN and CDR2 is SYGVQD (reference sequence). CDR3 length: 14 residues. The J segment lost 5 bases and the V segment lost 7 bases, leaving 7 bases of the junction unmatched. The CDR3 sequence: CASNTAAGTGELFF. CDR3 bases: TGCGCCAGCAATACTGCAGCGGGGACCGGGGAGCTGTTTTTT.

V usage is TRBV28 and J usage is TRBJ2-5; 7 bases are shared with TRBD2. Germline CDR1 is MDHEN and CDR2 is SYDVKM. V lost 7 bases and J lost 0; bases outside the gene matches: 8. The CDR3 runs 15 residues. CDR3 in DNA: TGTGCCAGCACCCGAGCGGGGTTGGACCAAGAGACCCAGTACTTC. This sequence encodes CASTRAGLDQETQYF.

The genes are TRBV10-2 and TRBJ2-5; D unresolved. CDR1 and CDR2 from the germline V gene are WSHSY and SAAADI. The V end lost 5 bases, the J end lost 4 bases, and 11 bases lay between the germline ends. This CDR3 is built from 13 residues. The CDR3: CASSIGPIETQYF. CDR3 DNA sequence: TGCGCCAGCAGTATAGGACCCATAGAGACCCAGTACTTC.